This TCR beta chain stems from a study of blood T cell repertoires in COVID-19. Trimming removed 5 bases from V and 13 bases from J, with 18 bases in between. The CDR3 has 13 residues. The method was immunoSEQ multiplex PCR; TCRdb's version includes in-frame clones alone and lacks a portion of them. The sample has fewer than 65,000 clones, more than 85% seen once; the top ten hold around 3.9%. V usage is TRBV12-3 or TRBV12-4 and J usage is TRBJ1-5; D is perhaps TRBD1 (6 bases). The TCR was taken from a man in his fifties or sixties with acute or convalescent COVID-19. Source material: peripheral blood. DNA for the CDR3: TGTGCCAGCAGTCGGCCAGGGGAATCTTTGCAGCATTTT. Encoded protein: CASSRPGESLQHF.